This TCR beta chain came from a study of cytomegalovirus exposure and HLA in healthy donors (TCRdb year 2017). Notes on the research overall: According to a later analysis, the 100 to 150 validation repertoires were produced on the same platform as the 666 repertoires of the first cohort. The study aimed to test whether cataloging public T cell receptors could reveal signatures of past pathogen exposure. In addition to the first cohort of around 670 subjects, a separate validation cohort of 120 different subjects was used. High-throughput TCR immunosequencing, statistical association of individual TCRs with disease status, and machine learning were combined to predict cytomegalovirus infection status.

V and J are trimmed by 7 bases and 1 base, and the gene matches miss 5 bases of the junction. CDR1 MDHEN and CDR2 SYDVKM were looked up in the germline V gene. From the cysteine up to the phenylalanine, the CDR3 has a length of 15 residues. CDR3 DNA only is kept here, 45 bases in frame from base 1. As to this clone: No cognate antigen has been identified for it. Per-base qualities were not stored, and no clone one base away is much larger.

The library was built by means of the immunoSEQ multiplex PCR assay. As for the original processing: A statistical classification framework was developed to diagnose cytomegalovirus status using the catalog of TCR beta chain sequences. Not all clones reach the TCRdb copy of this immuneACCESS table, which keeps in-frame sequences only. Checked studies attribute under half of the gap to unresolved V genes and leave the rest unexplained. That table gives V, J and clone size, and the DNA gave D and trimming. The sample includes hundreds of thousands of clones, with roughly 89% observed a single time. Roughly 0.8% of the sample is held by the ten biggest clonotypes. The donors were included in the validation cohort of roughly 120 subjects, a group kept apart from the approximately 700-subject first cohort. Here is what the overall study found, with its caveats: The study listed 150 to 200 TCR beta chains as associated with cytomegalovirus. In both the original and validation cohorts, the classifier was reported to diagnose cytomegalovirus status with high specificity and sensitivity. Of the cluster scores, 85% to 95% were above 0 in a later analysis, which found that TCRs clustered in the first cohort also tended to co-occur in the roughly 130 validation repertoires. A later analysis lacked HLA typing for the validation cohort, so it scored co-occurrence in that cohort across all 120 repertoires. Most TCR sequences were observed very rarely across donors, whereas some public TCRs were present in many individuals. The authors suggested that the approach could potentially be generalized to other disease states and immunological phenotypes. A few of the identified cytomegalovirus-associated TCR beta chains were confirmed in vitro to be specific for cytomegalovirus antigens.

The clonotype was recovered from a woman between 18 and 30 years old in good health and CMV-seronegative. What was sequenced was PBMCs. This sequence uses TRBV28 and TRBJ1-4; TRBD1 fits 8 bases in the junction. The DNA sequence is as follows: TGTGCCAGCATACAGGGGGGGATAACTAATGAAAAACTGTTTTTT. The encoded protein is CASIQGGITNEKLFF.